One and the same sample provided the 30 T cell receptor beta chains below, sequenced in a study of Ad26.COV2.S vaccination and SARS-CoV-2 variants. Documented treatment: some 19 received Ad26.COV2.S at low or high dose, single or two shots; about 5 received placebo; per-sample allocation not given. Day 63 after the first vaccine or placebo injection was the time point for sampling. The table came from immunoSEQ multiplex PCR; TCRdb's copy has only in-frame clones and leaves some out. The table includes 300,000 to 350,000 clones, 75% to 90% detected once. Specimen: peripheral blood, collected in a trial of Ad26.COV2.S vaccine versus placebo. The receptors stem from a person between 18 and 59 years old who received the Ad26.COV2.S COVID-19 vaccine or a placebo.

The V call is TRBV28, the J call TRBJ1-2; possible D gene TRBD1, 5 bases. Germline-derived CDR1 and CDR2 are MDHEN and SYDVKM. The CDR3 runs 13 residues. The V gene lost 4 bases and the J gene lost 4 bases, with 10 bases spanning the gap. CDR3 in DNA: TGTGCCAGCAGTTCTTGGGACCTCTATGGCTACACCTTC. It codes for CASSSWDLYGYTF.

The chain recombines TRBV5-1 with TRBJ2-3, with TRBD2 as a possible D gene (5 bases). The CDR3 consists of 13 residues. Between the trimmed V and J ends, which lost 4 bases and 4 bases, there was a span of 10 bases. From germline, CDR1 is SGHRS and CDR2 YFSETQ. CDR3 sequence reads: CASSVGESDTQYF. The CDR3 DNA reads as TGCGCCAGCAGCGTCGGGGAGTCAGATACGCAGTATTTT.

This chain connects TRBV7-2 to TRBJ2-3; no clear D. This CDR3 region has 15 residues. CDR1 and CDR2 from the germline V gene are SGHTA and FQGNSA. Trimming left V 2 bases short and J 5 bases short, with 14 bases between. The CDR3 region is CASSLIFRDGDTQYF. For the CDR3, the DNA is TGTGCCAGCAGCTTAATCTTTAGGGATGGAGATACGCAGTATTTT.

V gene TRBV6-2 or TRBV6-3 combines with J gene TRBJ2-2; D is ambiguous. This CDR3 contains 17 residues. The germline V gene encodes CDR1 MNHEY and CDR2 SVGEGT. V was clipped by 4 bases and J by 0 bases, with 15 bases between them. The DNA for the CDR3 is TGTGCCAGCAGTTCTGATATGTGGCAGGCGAACACCGGGGAGCTGTTTTTT. Protein: CASSSDMWQANTGELFF.

The chain uses TRBV18 and TRBJ1-3; D is perhaps TRBD1 (6 bases). The CDR3 spans 15 residues. Germline loops: CDR1 KGHSH, CDR2 LQKENI. V was cut by 3 bases and J by 4 bases, with 13 bases left in between. As DNA, the CDR3 is TGTGCCAGCTCACCCGGGACATCAGCCGGAAACACCATATATTTT. It specifies CASSPGTSAGNTIYF.

The chain carries TRBV2 and TRBJ2-1, with D hard to call. Germline lookup yields CDR1 SNHLY and CDR2 FYNNEI. CDR3 length: 13 residues. Trimming removed 9 bases at V and 6 bases at J, with 15 bases between. The CDR3 sequence is CARTTVTGNEQFF. The CDR3 DNA is TGTGCCAGAACCACGGTAACCGGCAATGAGCAGTTCTTC.

This chain joins TRBV20-1 and TRBJ1-5; D not certain. The CDR3 consists of 9 residues. With 4 bases removed from V and 5 bases from J, the gap between germline ends came to 0 bases. CDR1 DFQATT and CDR2 SNEGSKA come from the germline V gene (reference sequence). CDR3 sequence: CSANQPQHF. CDR3 DNA: TGCAGTGCTAATCAGCCCCAGCATTTT.

This chain connects TRBV1 to TRBJ2-3; the D call of TRBD2 is as the table states it, not checked on the DNA. TRBV1 is termed a pseudogene. CDR3 length: 21 amino acids. In DNA form, the CDR3 reads TGCACCAGCAGCCAAGTTGAGAGCGATGGGACTACCTATGGGGGGAAAGATACGCAGTATTTT. Translated, it gives CTSSQVESDGTTYGGKDTQYF.

The chain has TRBV19 and TRBJ1-5; 7 bases match TRBD1. The CDR3 contains 18 residues. Losses at the gene ends were 5 bases for V and 0 bases for J; bases not matched to a gene: 13. Germline V gene sequence: CDR1 LNHDA, CDR2 SQIVND (reference sequence). CDR3 region: CASSPGTERPYSNQPQHF. CDR3 nucleotides: TGTGCCAGTAGTCCCGGGACAGAACGGCCTTATAGCAATCAGCCCCAGCATTTT.

This clone was found once. J is TRBJ1-1 and V is TRBV3-1 (or the pseudogene TRBV3-2); no clear D. The V gene's germline CDR1 is LGHDT and CDR2 YNNKEL (reference sequence). The V and J ends lost 2 bases and 0 bases respectively, with 13 bases between them. The CDR3 runs 16 residues. This CDR3 reads CASSQLRARLNTEAFF. CDR3 DNA sequence: TGTGCCAGCAGCCAACTCCGGGCCAGATTGAACACTGAAGCTTTCTTT.

The CDR3 DNA reads TGTGCCAGCTCACCGGACAGGGGGCTAGCTGGAAACACCATATATTTT. This translates into CASSPDRGLAGNTIYF. V and J are TRBV18 and TRBJ1-3; 11 positions match TRBD1. The CDR3 has 16 amino acids. V dropped 3 bases and J dropped 2; count of bases not matched to a gene: 3. Germline V gene sequence: CDR1 KGHSH, CDR2 LQKENI.

This chain uses TRBV11-3 with TRBJ2-3; 11 nucleotides agree with TRBD2. This CDR3 spans 16 amino acids. Germline CDR1 and CDR2: SGHNT and YENEEA. Trimming cost V 5 bases and J 0 bases; bases outside gene matches: 4. The CDR3 spells CASSRLAGSSTDTQYF. CDR3 nucleotides: TGTGCCAGCAGCCGACTAGCGGGGTCTAGCACAGATACGCAGTATTTT.

This chain connects TRBV14 to TRBJ2-1; 12 bases align to TRBD2. From germline, CDR1 is SGHDN and CDR2 FVKESK. The V and J ends lost 4 bases and 4 bases, in that order; junction bases with no gene match: 5. The CDR3 sequence is 16 residues long. CDR3 protein: CASSRILAGGYNEQFF. CDR3 sequence (DNA): TGTGCCAGCAGCCGCATACTAGCGGGAGGTTACAATGAGCAGTTCTTC.

The J gene is TRBJ1-1, the V gene TRBV5-1, with a possible D match to TRBD1 (5 bases). The CDR3 extends over 15 amino acids. Germline-derived CDR1 and CDR2 are SGHRS and YFSETQ. V was clipped by 0 bases and J by 6 bases, with 15 bases between them. The CDR3 is CASSLEMGGMPEAFF. Written as DNA, the CDR3 is TGCGCCAGCAGCTTGGAAATGGGGGGGATGCCTGAAGCTTTCTTT.

This clone has just one count. The chain is built from TRBV6-1 and TRBJ1-2; 12 nucleotides agree with TRBD1. The germline V gene has CDR1 MNHNS and CDR2 SASEGT. The CDR3 consists of 17 residues. Trimming cost V 2 bases and J 5 bases; bases outside gene matches: 9. The CDR3 reads CASSEMGQGADGYGYTF. The DNA for the CDR3 is TGTGCCAGCAGTGAAATGGGACAGGGGGCCGATGGATATGGCTACACCTTC.

The rearrangement uses TRBV4-3 and TRBJ2-7; D might be TRBD1 (6 bases). The CDR3 consists of 13 residues. Germline CDR1 LGHNA, CDR2 YSLEER. With 1 base removed from V and 2 bases from J, the gap between germline ends came to 6 bases. The CDR3 DNA reads TGCGCCAGCAGCCAAGGACAGGCCTACGAGCAGTACTTC. Translation gives CASSQGQAYEQYF.

The rearrangement joins TRBV19 to TRBJ1-1, with 8 bases aligning to TRBD1. The CDR3 totals 14 residues. Germline V lookup: CDR1 LNHDA, CDR2 SQIVND (reference sequence). V lost 8 bases to trimming and J lost 4 bases; unmatched junction nucleotides: 9. For the CDR3, the DNA is TGTGCCAGTTCCCAGTCAGGGGGCGGCACTGAAGCTTTCTTT. Its translation is CASSQSGGGTEAFF. The complete variable domain, with remaining parts taken from reference TRBV19 and TRBJ1-1, reads DGGITQSPKYLFRKEGQNVTLSCEQNLNHDAMYWYRQDPGQGLRLIYYSQIVNDFQKGDIAEGYSVSREKKESFPLTVTSAQKNPTAFYLCASSQSGGGTEAFFGQGTRLTVV.

This chain connects TRBV6-5 to TRBJ1-4, with TRBD1 matching over 8 bases. The V gene's germline CDR1 is MNHEY and CDR2 SVGAGI. The CDR3 sequence is 15 residues long. V shed 2 bases and J 5 bases; nucleotides not matched to a gene: 4. The CDR3 region is CASSYGTGGNEKLFF. CDR3 DNA: TGTGCCAGCAGTTACGGAACAGGGGGGAATGAAAAACTGTTTTTT.

This chain uses TRBV7-6 with TRBJ2-2, with D hard to call. Germline values: CDR1 SGHVS, CDR2 FNYEAQ. Deletions cut 5 bases from V and 6 bases from J, with 7 bases between. The CDR3 runs 12 residues. CDR3 nucleotide sequence: TGTGCCAGCAGCCCGGGCCCCGGGGAGCTGTTTTTT. Residues: CASSPGPGELFF.

The chain recombines TRBV12-3 or TRBV12-4 with TRBJ2-5; D might be TRBD1 (5 bases). Deletions cut 4 bases from V and 9 bases from J, with 12 bases between. The CDR3 is made up of 12 amino acids. CDR3 in amino acids: CASSSHIRAQYF. Written as DNA, the CDR3 is TGTGCCAGCAGTTCCCATATCAGGGCCCAGTACTTC.

The rearrangement uses TRBV19 and TRBJ1-5; tentative D call: TRBD1 (5 bases). Trimming stripped 0 bases from V and 6 bases from J, with 15 bases between. CDR3 length: 16 residues. Germline V CDR1 and CDR2: LNHDA, SQIVND (reference sequence). CDR3 in DNA: TGTGCCAGTAGTATAGATCCAGGGAAGGGAATTCAGCCCCAGCATTTT. Amino acids: CASSIDPGKGIQPQHF.

The CDR3 reads CSARRGFQAFF. The CDR3, as DNA: TGCAGTGCTAGGAGGGGGTTTCAAGCTTTCTTT. V is TRBV20-1 and J is TRBJ1-1, with a tentative D call TRBD1 (6 bases). Trimming cost V 3 bases and J 9 bases, with 11 bases left between them. Germline lookup yields CDR1 DFQATT and CDR2 SNEGSKA (reference sequence). This CDR3 comprises 11 residues.

This sequence joins TRBV28 and TRBJ1-2; maybe TRBD1 (5 bases). Germline V gene data show CDR1 as MDHEN and CDR2 as SYDVKM. The V end was cut by 5 bases, the J end by 3 bases, with 7 bases between. The length of the CDR3 is 12 residues. The chain's CDR3 is CASSQQDYGYTF. DNA for the CDR3: TGTGCCAGCAGTCAACAGGACTATGGCTACACCTTC.

The gene calls are TRBV9 and TRBJ2-5; D might be TRBD1 or TRBD2, each matching 7 bases. Trimming cost V 3 bases and J 3 bases, with 12 bases left between them. Germline V gives CDR1 SGDLS, CDR2 YYNGEE. This CDR3 has 14 amino acids. CDR3 coding DNA: TGTGCCAGCAGCGAGACAGGGAGGGAAGAGACCCAGTACTTC. Its protein is CASSETGREETQYF.

V usage is TRBV6-1 and J usage is TRBJ2-3, with TRBD2 matching over 16 bases. The V gene end was trimmed by 0 bases and the J gene end by 5 bases; junction bases not matched to a gene: 5. Germline CDR1 and CDR2: MNHNS and SASEGT. The CDR3 runs 18 residues. The CDR3 loop reads CASSEAGTSGGALDTQYF. CDR3 nucleotide sequence: TGTGCCAGCAGTGAAGCCGGGACTAGCGGGGGGGCCTTAGATACGCAGTATTTT.

The gene calls are TRBV6-5 and TRBJ1-1, with 7 bases identical to TRBD1. Germline V gene data show CDR1 as MNHEY and CDR2 as SVGAGI. This CDR3 has 14 amino acids. Unmatched junction bases numbered 5, after V lost 0 bases and J lost 7 bases. CDR3 sequence: CASSYSGTAYEAFF. The CDR3 DNA reads as TGTGCCAGCAGTTACTCGGGGACAGCCTATGAAGCTTTCTTT.

The V call is TRBV27, the J call TRBJ1-1, with D tentatively TRBD1 (6 bases). Germline lookup yields CDR1 MNHEY and CDR2 SMNVEV (reference sequence). With 4 bases removed from V and 11 bases from J, the gap between germline ends came to 32 bases. This CDR3 is built from 18 residues. CDR3 DNA: TGTGCCAGCAGTTCCTTCGTCTTTAGCAGGGGCCCCGGGGTTGGCGCTTTCTTT. This gives the protein CASSSFVFSRGPGVGAFF.

This clone has just a few counts. The V gene is TRBV19, the J gene TRBJ1-1; D gene uncertain. Germline values: CDR1 LNHDA, CDR2 SQIVND (reference sequence). The CDR3 length is 12 residues. Trimming stripped 6 bases from V and 1 base from J, with 6 bases between. The CDR3 reads CASSPENTEAFF. For the CDR3, the DNA is TGTGCCAGTAGCCCGGAGAACACTGAAGCTTTCTTT.

This chain uses TRBV27 with TRBJ2-7, with TRBD2 identical over 7 bases. Germline lookup yields CDR1 MNHEY and CDR2 SMNVEV (reference sequence). V gave up 1 base and J gave up 2 bases; unmatched junction bases: 5. The CDR3 consists of 15 residues. CDR3 protein: CASSLWAGETYEQYF. In DNA form, the CDR3 reads TGTGCCAGCAGTTTATGGGCGGGGGAGACCTACGAGCAGTACTTC.

The rearrangement links TRBV24-1 to TRBJ2-2, with 9 bases identical to TRBD1. Germline V lookup: CDR1 KGHDR, CDR2 SFDVKD. The CDR3 has 14 amino acids. V lost 9 bases and J lost 1; bases outside the gene matches: 2. DNA of the CDR3: TGTGCCACCGCGGGACAGGGGAACACCGGGGAGCTGTTTTTT. This codes for CATAGQGNTGELFF.